The 13 T cell receptor beta chains in this list originate from one sample, sequenced in a study of T cells in Graves' hyperthyroidism and ophthalmopathy. TCR beta CDR3 regions were amplified from RNA. The primer set for the first-round RT-PCR of the TCR CDR3 was HTBI. TCRdb redid the calling of the multiplex PCR reads with MiXCR, one entry per CDR3 protein. The data contain around 760,000 distinct CDR3 sequences, approximately 36% of them singletons. Sequences were obtained from blood. These receptors all stem from a woman aged 40 to 50 with Graves' hyperthyroidism.

This chain connects TRBV19 to TRBJ1-5; D is uncertain. Germline loops: CDR1 LNHDA, CDR2 SQIVND (reference sequence). V was shortened by 5 bases and J by 0 bases, with 32 bases between the two germline ends. The CDR3 loop spans 22 amino acids. Written as DNA, the CDR3 is TGTGCCAGTAGTGTCGGACTGACCGGGTGGGCTCGGTACAGCCGTAGCAATCAGCCCCAGCATTTT. The encoded protein is CASSVGLTGWARYSRSNQPQHF.

The gene calls are TRBV2 and TRBJ2-7; D ambiguous. Trimming took 5 bases from V and 3 from J, leaving 17 bases between them. There are 15 residues in the CDR3. Germline V gene data show CDR1 as SNHLY and CDR2 as FYNNEI. The CDR3 is CASSIGPVSLYEQYF. The DNA for the CDR3 is TGTGCCAGCAGTATTGGACCCGTAAGCCTCTACGAGCAGTACTTC.

The sample holds a few counts of this clonotype. This chain's CDR3 is CASSQESFYGYTF. Written as DNA, the CDR3 is TGCGCCAGCAGCCAAGAGAGCTTTTATGGCTACACCTTC. The chain has TRBV4-1 and TRBJ1-2; D gene unclear. The CDR3 sequence is 13 residues long. Germline CDR1 is MGHRA and CDR2 is YSYEKL. The V end lost 0 bases, the J end lost 5 bases, and 7 bases lay between the germline ends.

The chain employs TRBV20-1 and TRBJ2-5; 12 bases fit TRBD2. The trim removed 4 bases at V and 5 bases at J, leaving 11 bases unmatched. The V gene's germline CDR1 is DFQATT and CDR2 SNEGSKA (reference sequence). The length of the CDR3 is 16 residues. CDR3 protein: CSAMGLAGGGWETQYF. The CDR3 bases are TGCAGTGCTATGGGGCTAGCGGGAGGGGGATGGGAGACCCAGTACTTC.

The rearrangement joins TRBV28 to TRBJ1-1; D remains ambiguous. The germline CDR1 and CDR2 sequences are MDHEN and SYDVKM. V lost 0 bases and J lost 5, with 7 bases in between. The CDR3 is 13 amino acids. In DNA form, the CDR3 reads TGTGCCAGCAGTTTATGGCCGGGGACTGAAGCTTTCTTT. Its translation is CASSLWPGTEAFF. Using reference TRBV28 and TRBJ1-1 for the parts outside the CDR3, the full variable domain is DVKVTQSSRYLVKRTGEKVFLECVQDMDHENMFWYRQDPGLGLRLIYFSYDVKMKEKGDIPEGYSVSREKKERFSLILESASTNQTSMYLCASSLWPGTEAFFGQGTRLTVV.

The sample holds many counts of this clonotype. The chain links TRBV12-3 or TRBV12-4 to TRBJ1-5; possible D gene TRBD1, 5 bases. The CDR3 length is 15 residues. Trimming stripped 6 bases from V and 9 bases from J, with 21 bases between. CDR3 in amino acids: CASSQNQGSLGPQHF. CDR3 nucleotide sequence: TGTGCCAGCAGCCAGAATCAGGGATCCCTCGGGCCCCAGCATTTT.

This clonotype has only a few counts. This chain joins TRBV11-2 and TRBJ1-1; weak D call: TRBD1 (6 bases). There are 12 residues in the CDR3. Germline CDR1 and CDR2: SGHAT and FQNNGV. Trimming shortened V by 6 bases and J by 5 bases, and 10 bases separated the two germline ends. The CDR3 sequence: CASRYRETEAFF. CDR3 sequence (DNA): TGTGCCAGCAGATACAGGGAGACTGAAGCTTTCTTT.

In DNA, the CDR3 is TGCAGTGCTATGGGCGGATATTTCACTGAAGCTTTCTTT. It is translated as CSAMGGYFTEAFF. The V and J genes are TRBV20-1 and TRBJ1-1; D call uncertain. The CDR3 is 13 amino acids. Per the germline V gene, CDR1 is DFQATT and CDR2 is SNEGSKA (reference sequence). Deletions cut 4 bases from V and 4 bases from J, with 13 bases between.

The sample holds a few counts of this clonotype. The chain uses TRBV29-1 and TRBJ2-5, with 7 nucleotides matching TRBD2. The CDR3 spans 13 residues. The trim removed 4 bases at V and 4 bases at J, leaving 6 bases unmatched. Germline V gene data show CDR1 as SQVTM and CDR2 as ANQGSEA. The CDR3 here is CSVGTGGGETQYF. CDR3 sequence (DNA): TGCAGCGTTGGGACTGGGGGGGGAGAGACCCAGTACTTC.

At least ten counts were recorded for this clonotype. The chain employs TRBV12-3 or TRBV12-4 and TRBJ1-1; D is perhaps TRBD1 (6 bases). The length of the CDR3 is 15 residues. The germline V and J ends were trimmed by 2 bases and 10 bases, with 20 bases remaining between them. The CDR3 DNA is TGTGCCAGCAGTTTATGGGGGCCCACGGCATTGGGAGCTTTCTTT. Residues: CASSLWGPTALGAFF.

V usage is TRBV9 and J usage is TRBJ2-7; 7 positions match TRBD1. In germline, CDR1 is SGDLS, CDR2 YYNGEE. With V trimmed by 0 bases and J by 5 bases, 11 bases remained unmatched. The length of the CDR3 is 16 residues. CDR3 in DNA: TGTGCCAGCAGCGTAGCGGTTACCGGACAGGCGCACGAGCAGTACTTC. Translated, it gives CASSVAVTGQAHEQYF.

This clonotype appeared a few times. CDR3: CASRGMAGELFF. The DNA of the CDR3 is TGTGCCTCCCGGGGAATGGCGGGGGAGCTGTTTTTT. The rearrangement joins TRBV10-3 to TRBJ2-2, with D maybe TRBD2 (5 bases). CDR1 is ENHRY and CDR2 is SYGVKD in the germline V gene. The V end was cut by 11 bases, the J end by 8 bases, with 15 bases between. The CDR3 loop spans 12 amino acids.

With respect to this clonotype: A much larger clone lies one base from this, so it may be a read error. This chain connects TRBV12-3 or TRBV12-4 to TRBJ2-2; D gene uncertain. This CDR3 is built from 14 residues. V dropped 6 bases and J dropped 4 bases, with 12 bases sitting between them. CDR3 in amino acids: CASSHRRGTGELFF. The CDR3 DNA sequence: TGTGCCAGCAGCCACCGGAGAGGCACCGGGGAGCTGTTTTTT.